The 8 T cell receptor beta chains below come from one sample, sequenced in a study of T-cell memory formation after mild COVID-19. MiXCR was run by TCRdb on the 5' RACE reads, yielding one entry per CDR3 protein. The sample has approximately 430,000 distinct CDR3 sequences, roughly a quarter seen once. Source material: PBMCs or a T cell subset sorted from them (not recorded which). Source of these receptors: an adult woman who had mild COVID-19 (a few samples of this study predate the infection). Cell type and time point are not known.

This clonotype was counted only a few times. CDR3 nucleotide sequence: TGTGCCAGCCCTAATCGGCCCACTGAAGCTTTCTTT. Protein product: CASPNRPTEAFF. The V gene is TRBV7-2, the J gene TRBJ1-1, with D unresolved. This CDR3 is built from 12 residues. Deletions cut 8 bases from V and 4 bases from J, with 11 bases between. Germline V gene data show CDR1 as SGHTA and CDR2 as FQGNSA. Full variable domain (remainder filled in from reference TRBV7-2 and TRBJ1-1): GAGVSQSPSNKVTEKGKDVELRCDPISGHTALYWYRQSLGQGLEFLIYFQGNSAPDKSGLPSDRFSAERTGGSVSTLTIQRTQQEDSAVYLCASPNRPTEAFFGQGTRLTVV.

J is TRBJ2-3 and V is TRBV11-2; 9 bases are shared with TRBD1. Germline V gene data show CDR1 as SGHAT and CDR2 as FQNNGV. The V gene end was trimmed by 0 bases and the J gene end by 5 bases; junction bases not matched to a gene: 3. The CDR3 has 15 residues. CDR3 in DNA: TGTGCCAGCAGCTTAGAAGGGACAGGGAGAGATACGCAGTATTTT. Residues: CASSLEGTGRDTQYF.

This chain connects TRBV4-2 to TRBJ2-1, with TRBD2 matching 7 bases. The CDR3 consists of 16 residues. CDR1 is LGHNA and CDR2 is YNFKEQ in the germline V gene. V was pared by 2 bases and J by 0 bases, with 4 bases of the junction left unmatched. The CDR3 here is CASSQTSAYSYNEQFF. Here the CDR3 DNA reads TGTGCCAGCAGCCAAACTAGCGCCTACTCCTACAATGAGCAGTTCTTC.

This chain connects TRBV24-1 to TRBJ1-2; D unresolved. From germline, CDR1 is KGHDR and CDR2 SFDVKD. Trimming took off 4 bases at V and 4 bases at J, with 6 bases between the two ends. The CDR3 sequence is 12 residues long. DNA of the CDR3: TGTGCCACCAGTGACTCTCGCTATGGCTACACCTTC. As protein: CATSDSRYGYTF.

This clonotype has a handful of counts. The chain is built from TRBV2 and TRBJ1-1, with a possible D match to TRBD1 (5 bases). CDR3 length: 13 residues. With 4 bases removed from V and 1 base from J, the gap between germline ends came to 7 bases. CDR1 is SNHLY and CDR2 is FYNNEI in the germline V gene. The chain's CDR3 is CASSVRGNTEAFF. The DNA for the CDR3 is TGTGCCAGCAGTGTAAGGGGGAACACTGAAGCTTTCTTT. The full variable domain, with the rest looked up from reference TRBV2 and TRBJ1-1, is EPEVTQTPSHQVTQMGQEVILRCVPISNHLYFYWYRQILGQKVEFLVSFYNNEISEKSEIFDDQFSVERPDGSNFTLKIRSTKLEDSAMYFCASSVRGNTEAFFGQGTRLTVV.

The chain employs TRBV7-6 and TRBJ2-5; 13 positions agree with TRBD2. The V gene end was trimmed by 8 bases and the J gene end by 3 bases; junction bases not matched to a gene: 6. Germline lookup yields CDR1 SGHVS and CDR2 FNYEAQ. The CDR3 has 15 residues. CDR3 sequence reads: CASFPGTSGEETQYF. In nucleotides, the CDR3 is TGTGCCAGCTTCCCCGGGACTAGCGGGGAAGAGACCCAGTACTTC.

On this clonotype itself: At one of its ends the junction is not consistent with the germline gene, which may arise from a read error. The rearrangement uses TRBV3-1 and TRBJ2-1; the D gene is possibly TRBD2 (7 bases). Germline V CDR1 and CDR2: LGHDT, YNNKEL (reference sequence). The length of the CDR3 is 15 residues. CDR3 sequence reads: CASTQGRGGDDEQFF. The CDR3 nucleotides are TGTGCCAGCACCCAAGGGAGGGGGGGTGATGATGAGCAGTTCTTC.

The DNA of the CDR3 is TGTGCCAGCAGCTTCGGGGACAGGGGAGAGGGGCAGTTCTTC. Residues: CASSFGDRGEGQFF. V is TRBV7-6 and J is TRBJ2-1, with 10 positions matching TRBD1. This CDR3 comprises 14 residues. The ends lost 3 bases at V and 12 bases at J; junction bases unmatched: 8. The germline gives CDR1 SGHVS, CDR2 FNYEAQ.